This TCR beta chain is drawn from a study of cytomegalovirus exposure and HLA in healthy donors. Broader study findings: Among immune exposure information, only CMV serostatus was available. In a later analysis, HLA-associated TCR beta chains were more clonally expanded than equally common others.

Concerning this clone itself: Its antigen is unidentified.

The CDR3 is made up of 12 amino acids. With 7 bases clipped from V and 7 bases from J, the junction kept 4 bases outside the gene matches. Germline V gives CDR1 MGHDK, CDR2 SYGVNS. The PCR was carried out with 60 Vbeta primers and 13 Jbeta primers. Generated by immunoSEQ multiplex PCR, the TCRdb table keeps only in-frame clones and is missing some. The sample has 150,000 or so clones. The TCR sequence derives from a man aged 30 to 45 in good health and CMV-seronegative. Material: PBMCs. The chain joins TRBV25-1 to TRBJ2-1, with TRBD2 matching 7 bases. The DNA for the CDR3 is TGTGCCAGCACACTAGCGCCGAATGAGCAGTTCTTC. It encodes CASTLAPNEQFF.